One and the same sample provided the 16 T cell receptor beta chains below, sequenced in a study of cytomegalovirus exposure and HLA in healthy donors. The PCR used 60 Vbeta and 13 Jbeta primers. The table came from immunoSEQ multiplex PCR; TCRdb's copy has only in-frame clones and leaves some out. This sample carries about 84,000 clones, around three fifths of them seen once, and the ten largest clones take 15%. Sequencing was performed on PBMCs. The origin of the receptors is a woman aged 40 to 50 in good health and CMV-seropositive.

This clone was recorded once. The chain couples TRBV14 to TRBJ2-1, with TRBD2 matching over 10 bases. V lost 3 bases to trimming and J lost 3 bases; unmatched junction nucleotides: 8. The CDR3 consists of 17 residues. Germline V CDR1 and CDR2: SGHDN, FVKESK. This CDR3 reads CASSHLKGLASYNEQFF. The CDR3 bases are TGTGCCAGCAGCCATCTCAAGGGACTAGCGAGCTACAATGAGCAGTTCTTC. The full variable domain, in which reference TRBV14 and TRBJ2-1 provide the parts outside the CDR3, is EAGVTQFPSHSVIEKGQTVTLRCDPISGHDNLYWYRRVMGKEIKFLLHFVKESKQDESGMPNNRFLAERTGGTYSTLKVQPAELEDSGVYFCASSHLKGLASYNEQFFGPGTRLTVL.

The chain combines TRBV4-2 with TRBJ2-1; 9 bases agree with TRBD2. Germline V gives CDR1 LGHNA, CDR2 YNFKEQ. There are 16 residues in the CDR3. V was clipped by 0 bases and J by 5 bases; unmatched bases: 5. CDR3 loop: CASSQDLAGINNEQFF. The CDR3 nucleotides are TGTGCCAGCAGCCAAGATCTAGCGGGGATAAACAATGAGCAGTTCTTC.

The V call is TRBV4-3, the J call TRBJ2-1; 13 positions match TRBD2. This CDR3 has 17 amino acids. V shed 3 bases and J 1 base; nucleotides not matched to a gene: 3. In germline, CDR1 is LGHNA, CDR2 YSLEER. The CDR3 region has the DNA TGCGCCAGCAGCCACGGGACTAGCGGGACTTCCTACAATGAGCAGTTCTTC. This sequence encodes CASSHGTSGTSYNEQFF.

DNA for the CDR3: TGTGCCAGCAGCGGGAGGGCCTCGGGAACTGAAGCTTTCTTT. Translated, it gives CASSGRASGTEAFF. This chain links TRBV9 with TRBJ1-1; D not certain. The length of the CDR3 is 14 residues. In germline, CDR1 is SGDLS, CDR2 YYNGEE. V dropped 3 bases and J dropped 5 bases, with 14 bases sitting between them.

The chain combines TRBV4-1 with TRBJ1-2, with TRBD1 as a possible D gene (5 bases). Trimming stripped 0 bases from V and 8 bases from J, with 13 bases between. The CDR3 loop spans 14 amino acids. Germline assignment: CDR1 MGHRA and CDR2 YSYEKL. The CDR3 region has the DNA TGCGCCAGCAGCCAAGAGTGGAGGGGAGGCGGCTACACCTTC. It encodes CASSQEWRGGGYTF.

This clone was observed a handful of times. The V gene is TRBV7-7, the J gene TRBJ2-2; a weak D match, TRBD1 (6 bases). The germline V gene has CDR1 SSHAT and CDR2 FNYEAQ (reference sequence). This CDR3 has 14 amino acids. Trimming removed 5 bases from V and 4 bases from J, with 11 bases in between. DNA of the CDR3: TGTGCCAGCAGCATCAACAGGGTCACCGGGGAGCTGTTTTTT. It translates to CASSINRVTGELFF.

This clone was recorded a few times. The chain employs TRBV7-8 and TRBJ2-3; D is ambiguous. V was shortened by 1 base and J by 0 bases, with 11 bases between the two germline ends. The germline gives CDR1 SGHVS, CDR2 FQNEAQ. This CDR3 has 16 amino acids. The CDR3 coding sequence is TGTGCCAGCAGCTTAGTTCTTTGGCTTAGCACAGATACGCAGTATTTT. Translating gives CASSLVLWLSTDTQYF.

This clone has only a few counts. The rearrangement links TRBV30 to TRBJ2-2; 10 bases are shared with TRBD2. The ends lost 2 bases at V and 6 bases at J; junction bases unmatched: 3. Looked up from germline, CDR1 is GTSNPN and CDR2 is SVGIG (reference sequence). This CDR3 has 14 amino acids. The DNA for the CDR3 is TGTGCCTGGAGTACAGGACTAGCGGCCGGGGAGCTGTTTTTT. It yields the protein CAWSTGLAAGELFF.

The V call is TRBV10-2, the J call TRBJ2-7; a weak D match, TRBD2 (5 bases). V was clipped by 2 bases and J by 5 bases, with 13 bases between them. Looked up from germline, CDR1 is WSHSY and CDR2 is SAAADI. This CDR3 comprises 14 residues. This CDR3 is CASSETSFVNEQYF. Here the CDR3 DNA reads TGCGCCAGCAGTGAGACTAGTTTCGTAAACGAGCAGTACTTC.

This sequence joins TRBV2 and TRBJ2-7; a possible D gene is TRBD1 (5 bases). The CDR3 extends over 16 amino acids. V was cut by 0 bases and J by 4 bases, with 16 bases left in between. Germline V gene lookup returns CDR1 SNHLY and CDR2 FYNNEI. The CDR3 sequence: CASSEAEVGQGYEQYF. Here the CDR3 DNA reads TGTGCCAGCAGTGAAGCCGAAGTTGGTCAGGGATACGAGCAGTACTTC.

This sequence joins TRBV5-4 and TRBJ2-5, with TRBD2 identical over 10 bases. Germline V gives CDR1 SGHNT, CDR2 YYREEE (reference sequence). V shed 4 bases and J 1 base; nucleotides not matched to a gene: 7. This CDR3 has 16 residues. CDR3 residues: CASSPAAGGLQETQYF. Here the CDR3 DNA reads TGTGCCAGCAGCCCTGCAGCGGGAGGGCTCCAAGAGACCCAGTACTTC. Supplemented by reference TRBV5-4 and TRBJ2-5, the full variable domain reads ETGVTQSPTHLIKTRGQQVTLRCSSQSGHNTVSWYQQALGQGPQFIFQYYREEENGRGNFPPRFSGLQFPNYSSELNVNALELDDSALYLCASSPAAGGLQETQYFGPGTRLLVL.

In its sample, this clone was seen a few times. This rearrangement joins TRBV27 to TRBJ2-7, with a tentative D call TRBD2 (5 bases). Germline V gene lookup returns CDR1 MNHEY and CDR2 SMNVEV (reference sequence). This CDR3 comprises 13 residues. Trimming took off 6 bases at V and 4 bases at J, with 13 bases between the two ends. CDR3 loop: CASSKYSGYEQYF. The CDR3 bases are TGTGCCAGCAGCAAATACTCGGGGTACGAGCAGTACTTC.

The chain couples TRBV28 to TRBJ1-2; TRBD1 matches at 7 bases. CDR3 size: 13 residues. Losses at the gene ends were 6 bases for V and 4 bases for J; bases not matched to a gene: 5. CDR1 and CDR2 (germline): MDHEN, SYDVKM. CDR3 amino acids: CASRQGLSYGYTF. DNA for the CDR3: TGTGCCAGCAGACAGGGGTTAAGCTATGGCTACACCTTC.

This clone has only a few counts. V gene TRBV5-1 combines with J gene TRBJ2-5; D perhaps matches TRBD2 (6 bases). CDR1 SGHRS and CDR2 YFSETQ come from the germline V gene. This CDR3 contains 15 residues. With 4 bases removed from V and 1 base from J, the gap between germline ends came to 14 bases. For the CDR3, the DNA is TGCGCCAGCAGCACCTACCTAGCGACCCAAGAGACCCAGTACTTC. It translates to CASSTYLATQETQYF.

The rearrangement links TRBV5-6 to TRBJ1-5; D is possibly TRBD1 (5 bases). The ends were cut back, 1 base at V and 5 bases at J, with 10 bases in the middle. This CDR3 spans 14 amino acids. Germline V gene sequence: CDR1 SGHDT, CDR2 YYEEEE. DNA for the CDR3: TGTGCCAGCAGCTTGTCAGGGTACCATCAGCCCCAGCATTTT. Translated: CASSLSGYHQPQHF.

The V gene is TRBV7-9, the J gene TRBJ2-4; the match to TRBD2 covers 10 bases. The V gene's germline CDR1 is SEHNR and CDR2 FQNEAQ (reference sequence). This CDR3 is 18 amino acids long. Trimming cost V 1 base and J 7 bases; bases outside gene matches: 13. Written as DNA, the CDR3 is TGTGCCAGCAGCTTAGGCTACCAGCGGGAGGGCCTTGTGAACATTCAGTACTTC. Encoded protein: CASSLGYQREGLVNIQYF.